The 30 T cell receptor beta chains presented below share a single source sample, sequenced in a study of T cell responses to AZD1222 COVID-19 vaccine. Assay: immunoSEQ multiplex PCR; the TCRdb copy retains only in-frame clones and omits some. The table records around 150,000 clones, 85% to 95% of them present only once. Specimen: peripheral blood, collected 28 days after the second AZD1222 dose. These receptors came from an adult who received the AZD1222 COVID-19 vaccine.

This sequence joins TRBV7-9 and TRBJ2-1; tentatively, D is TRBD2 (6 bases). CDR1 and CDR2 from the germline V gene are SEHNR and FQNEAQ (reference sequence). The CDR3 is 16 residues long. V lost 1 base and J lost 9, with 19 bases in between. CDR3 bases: TGTGCCAGCAGCTTAGAGTTGCCAGCGGGCAGAGGTGAGCAGTTCTTC. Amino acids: CASSLELPAGRGEQFF. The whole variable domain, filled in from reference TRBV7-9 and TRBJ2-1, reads DTGVSQNPRHKITKRGQNVTFRCDPISEHNRLYWYRQTLGQGPEFLTYFQNEAQLEKSRLLSDRFSAERPKGSFSTLEIQRTEQGDSAMYLCASSLELPAGRGEQFFGPGTRLTVL.

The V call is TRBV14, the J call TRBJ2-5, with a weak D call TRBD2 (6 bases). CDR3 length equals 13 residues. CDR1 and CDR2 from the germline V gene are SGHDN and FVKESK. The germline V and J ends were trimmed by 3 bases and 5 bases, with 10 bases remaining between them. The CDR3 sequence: CASSQGTYETQYF. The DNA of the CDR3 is TGTGCCAGCAGCCAGGGGACTTATGAGACCCAGTACTTC.

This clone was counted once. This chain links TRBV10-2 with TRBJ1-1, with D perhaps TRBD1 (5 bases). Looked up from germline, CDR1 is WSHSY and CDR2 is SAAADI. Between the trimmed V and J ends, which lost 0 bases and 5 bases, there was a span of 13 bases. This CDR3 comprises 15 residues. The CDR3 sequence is CASSESPGTGTEAFF. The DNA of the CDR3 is TGCGCCAGCAGTGAGTCTCCAGGGACCGGGACTGAAGCTTTCTTT.

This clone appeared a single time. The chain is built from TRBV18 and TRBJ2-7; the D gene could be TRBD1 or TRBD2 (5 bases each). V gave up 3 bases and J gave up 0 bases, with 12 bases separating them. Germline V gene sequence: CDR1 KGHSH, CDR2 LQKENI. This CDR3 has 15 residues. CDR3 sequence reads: CASSPVGTDSYEQYF. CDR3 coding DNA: TGTGCCAGCTCACCGGTCGGGACGGACTCCTACGAGCAGTACTTC.

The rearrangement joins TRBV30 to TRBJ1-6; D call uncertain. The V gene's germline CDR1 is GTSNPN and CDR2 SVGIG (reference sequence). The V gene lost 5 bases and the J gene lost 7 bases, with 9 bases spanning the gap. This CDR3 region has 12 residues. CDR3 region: CAWSGSNSPLHF. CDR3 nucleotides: TGTGCCTGGTCAGGTTCAAATTCACCCCTCCACTTT.

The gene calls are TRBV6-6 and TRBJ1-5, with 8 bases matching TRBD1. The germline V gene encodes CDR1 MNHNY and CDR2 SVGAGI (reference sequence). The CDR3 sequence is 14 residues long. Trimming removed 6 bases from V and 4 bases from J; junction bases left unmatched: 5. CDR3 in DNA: TGTGCCAGCAGGTTGACAGGGGATAATCAGCCCCAGCATTTT. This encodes CASRLTGDNQPQHF.

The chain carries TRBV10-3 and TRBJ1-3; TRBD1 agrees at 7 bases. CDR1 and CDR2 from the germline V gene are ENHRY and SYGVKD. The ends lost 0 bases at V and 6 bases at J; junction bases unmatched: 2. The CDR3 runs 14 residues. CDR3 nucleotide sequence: TGTGCCATCAGTGAGTCGACAGGGACAAACACCATATATTTT. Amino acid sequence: CAISESTGTNTIYF.

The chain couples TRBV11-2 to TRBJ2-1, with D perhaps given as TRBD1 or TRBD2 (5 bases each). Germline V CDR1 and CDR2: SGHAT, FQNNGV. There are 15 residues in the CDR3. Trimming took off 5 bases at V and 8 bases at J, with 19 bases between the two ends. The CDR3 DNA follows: TGTGCCAGCAGCCAAACTAGTGGGGGTATGCATGAGCAGTTCTTC. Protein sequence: CASSQTSGGMHEQFF.

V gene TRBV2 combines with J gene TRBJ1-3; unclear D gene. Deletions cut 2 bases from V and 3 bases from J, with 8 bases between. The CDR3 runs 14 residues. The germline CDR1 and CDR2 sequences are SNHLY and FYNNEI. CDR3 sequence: CASSEPAVGNTIYF. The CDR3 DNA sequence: TGTGCCAGCAGTGAACCCGCAGTTGGAAACACCATATATTTT.

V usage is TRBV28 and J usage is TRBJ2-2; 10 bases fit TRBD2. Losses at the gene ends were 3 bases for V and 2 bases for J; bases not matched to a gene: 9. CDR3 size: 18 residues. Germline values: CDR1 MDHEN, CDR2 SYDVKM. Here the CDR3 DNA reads TGTGCCAGCAGTTTCCCGACTAGCGGGTACGGAAACACCGGGGAGCTGTTTTTT. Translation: CASSFPTSGYGNTGELFF.

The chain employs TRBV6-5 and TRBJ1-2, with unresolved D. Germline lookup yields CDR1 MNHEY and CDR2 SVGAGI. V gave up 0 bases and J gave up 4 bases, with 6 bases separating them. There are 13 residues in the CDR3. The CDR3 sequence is CASSYSRSYGYTF. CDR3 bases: TGTGCCAGCAGTTACTCTCGCAGCTATGGCTACACCTTC.

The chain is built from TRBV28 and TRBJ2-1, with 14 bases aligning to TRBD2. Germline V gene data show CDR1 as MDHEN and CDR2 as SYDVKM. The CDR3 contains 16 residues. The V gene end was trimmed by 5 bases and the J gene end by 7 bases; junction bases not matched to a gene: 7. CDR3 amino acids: CASSGGLAGGRNEQFF. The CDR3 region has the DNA TGTGCCAGCAGTGGAGGACTAGCGGGAGGAAGGAATGAGCAGTTCTTC.

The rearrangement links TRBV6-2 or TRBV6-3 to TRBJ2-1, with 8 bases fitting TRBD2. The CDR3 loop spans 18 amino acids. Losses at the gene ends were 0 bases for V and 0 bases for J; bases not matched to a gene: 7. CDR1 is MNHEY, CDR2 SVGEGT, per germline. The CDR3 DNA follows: TGTGCCAGCAGTTACTCTCAATTGAGCGGGAGCTCCTACAATGAGCAGTTCTTC. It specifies CASSYSQLSGSSYNEQFF.

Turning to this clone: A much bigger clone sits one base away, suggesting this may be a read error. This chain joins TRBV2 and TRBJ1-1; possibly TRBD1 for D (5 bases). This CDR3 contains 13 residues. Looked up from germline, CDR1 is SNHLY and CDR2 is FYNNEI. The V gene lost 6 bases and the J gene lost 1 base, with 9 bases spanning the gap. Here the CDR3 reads CASRETGNTEAFF. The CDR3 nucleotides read TGTGCCAGCAGGGAAACAGGGAACACTGAAGCTTTCTTT.

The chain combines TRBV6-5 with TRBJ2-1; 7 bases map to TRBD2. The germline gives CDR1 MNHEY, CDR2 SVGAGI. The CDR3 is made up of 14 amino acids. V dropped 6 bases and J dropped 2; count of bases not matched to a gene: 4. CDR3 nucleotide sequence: TGTGCCAGCAGGCGCGGGAGTCCCTACAATGAGCAGTTCTTC. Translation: CASRRGSPYNEQFF.

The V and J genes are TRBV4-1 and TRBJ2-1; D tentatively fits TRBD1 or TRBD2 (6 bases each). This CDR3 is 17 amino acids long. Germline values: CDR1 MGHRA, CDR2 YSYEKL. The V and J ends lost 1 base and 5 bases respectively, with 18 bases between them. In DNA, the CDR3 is TGCGCCAGCAGCCAAGGGGTAGGGGGGACCCGGCACAATGAGCAGTTCTTC. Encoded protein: CASSQGVGGTRHNEQFF.

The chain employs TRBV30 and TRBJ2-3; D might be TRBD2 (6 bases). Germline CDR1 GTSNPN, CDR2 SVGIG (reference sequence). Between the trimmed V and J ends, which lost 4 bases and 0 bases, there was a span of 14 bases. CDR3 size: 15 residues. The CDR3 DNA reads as TGTGCCTGGATCCTTAGCGGCCTTAGCACAGATACGCAGTATTTT. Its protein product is CAWILSGLSTDTQYF.

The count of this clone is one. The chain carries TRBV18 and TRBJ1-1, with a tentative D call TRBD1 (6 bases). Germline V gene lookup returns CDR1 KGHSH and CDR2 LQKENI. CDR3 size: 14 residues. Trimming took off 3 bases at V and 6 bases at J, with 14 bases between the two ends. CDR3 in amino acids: CASSPWGKGAEAFF. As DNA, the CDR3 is TGTGCCAGCTCACCTTGGGGTAAGGGGGCTGAAGCTTTCTTT. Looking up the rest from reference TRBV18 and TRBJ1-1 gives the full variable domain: NAGVMQNPRHLVRRRGQEARLRCSPMKGHSHVYWYRQLPEEGLKFMVYLQKENIIDESGMPKERFSAEFPKEGPSILRIQQVVRGDSAAYFCASSPWGKGAEAFFGQGTRLTVV.

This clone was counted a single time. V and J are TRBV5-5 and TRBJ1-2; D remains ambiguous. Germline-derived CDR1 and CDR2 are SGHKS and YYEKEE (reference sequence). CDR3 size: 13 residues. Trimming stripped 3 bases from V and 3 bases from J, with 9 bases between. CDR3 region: CASSSGRDYGYTF. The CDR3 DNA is TGTGCCAGCAGCTCCGGGCGGGACTATGGCTACACCTTC. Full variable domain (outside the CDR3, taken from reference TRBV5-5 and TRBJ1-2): DAGVTQSPTHLIKTRGQQVTLRCSPISGHKSVSWYQQVLGQGPQFIFQYYEKEERGRGNFPDRFSARQFPNYSSELNVNALLLGDSALYLCASSSGRDYGYTFGSGTRLTVV.

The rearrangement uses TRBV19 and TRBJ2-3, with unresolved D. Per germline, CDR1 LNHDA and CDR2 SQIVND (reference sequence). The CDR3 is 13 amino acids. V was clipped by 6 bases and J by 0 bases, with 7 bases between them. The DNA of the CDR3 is TGTGCCAGTAGGGTCACTAGCACAGATACGCAGTATTTT. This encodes CASRVTSTDTQYF.

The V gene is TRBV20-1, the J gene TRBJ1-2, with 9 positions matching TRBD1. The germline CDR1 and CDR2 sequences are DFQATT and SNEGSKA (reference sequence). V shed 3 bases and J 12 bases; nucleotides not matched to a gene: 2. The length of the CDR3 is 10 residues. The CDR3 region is CSASRQGDTF. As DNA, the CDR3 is TGCAGTGCTAGCCGACAGGGGGACACCTTC.

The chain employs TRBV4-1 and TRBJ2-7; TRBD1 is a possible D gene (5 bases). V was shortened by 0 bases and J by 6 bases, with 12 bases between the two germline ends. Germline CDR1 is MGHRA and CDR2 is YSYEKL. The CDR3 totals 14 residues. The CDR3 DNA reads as TGCGCCAGCAGCCAAGAAAGCTCCCAGGGCGAGCAGTACTTC. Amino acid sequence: CASSQESSQGEQYF.

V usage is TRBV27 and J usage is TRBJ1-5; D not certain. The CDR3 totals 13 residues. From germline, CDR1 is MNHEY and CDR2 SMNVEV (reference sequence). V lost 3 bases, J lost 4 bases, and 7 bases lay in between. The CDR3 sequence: CASSFRENQPQHF. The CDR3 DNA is TGTGCCAGCAGTTTCCGGGAGAATCAGCCCCAGCATTTT.

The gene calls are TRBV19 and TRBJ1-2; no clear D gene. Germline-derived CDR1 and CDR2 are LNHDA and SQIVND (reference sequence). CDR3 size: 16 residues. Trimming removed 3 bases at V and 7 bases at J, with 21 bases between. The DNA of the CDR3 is TGTGCCAGTAGTATCTCGCTTGCGGCAGGCGGGAGTGGCTACACCTTC. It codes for CASSISLAAGGSGYTF.

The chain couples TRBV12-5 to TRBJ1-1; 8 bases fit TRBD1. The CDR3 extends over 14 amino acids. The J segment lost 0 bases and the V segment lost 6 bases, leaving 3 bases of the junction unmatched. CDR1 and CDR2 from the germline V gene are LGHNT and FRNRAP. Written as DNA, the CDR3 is TGTGCTAGTGGCGGACAGGGTTTGAACACTGAAGCTTTCTTT. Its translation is CASGGQGLNTEAFF.

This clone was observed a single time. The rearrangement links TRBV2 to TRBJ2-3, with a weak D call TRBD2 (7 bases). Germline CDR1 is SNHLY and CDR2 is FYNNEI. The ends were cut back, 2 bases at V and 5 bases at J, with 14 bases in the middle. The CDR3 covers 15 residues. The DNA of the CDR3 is TGTGCCAGCAGTGAATACGAGGGAGGGGGAGATACGCAGTATTTT. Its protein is CASSEYEGGGDTQYF.

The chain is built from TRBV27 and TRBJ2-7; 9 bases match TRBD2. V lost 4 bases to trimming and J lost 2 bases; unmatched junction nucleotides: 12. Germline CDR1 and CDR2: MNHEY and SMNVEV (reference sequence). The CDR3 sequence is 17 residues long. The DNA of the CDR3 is TGTGCCAGCAGTTACCCCCGCAGACTAGCGGAGACCTACGAGCAGTACTTC. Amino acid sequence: CASSYPRRLAETYEQYF.

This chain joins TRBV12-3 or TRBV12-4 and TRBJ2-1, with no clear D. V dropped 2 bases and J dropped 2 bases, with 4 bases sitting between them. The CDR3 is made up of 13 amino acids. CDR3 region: CASSLTAYNEQFF. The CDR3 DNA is TGTGCCAGCAGTTTAACCGCCTACAATGAGCAGTTCTTC.

CDR3 DNA sequence: TGTGCCATTGACGATGGGGGTAGCACAGATACGCAGTATTTT. It specifies CAIDDGGSTDTQYF. The chain employs TRBV7-9 and TRBJ2-3; D possibly matches TRBD1 or TRBD2 (5 bases each). The ends were cut back, 10 bases at V and 0 bases at J, with 14 bases in the middle. CDR3 length: 14 residues. Per germline, CDR1 SEHNR and CDR2 FQNEAQ (reference sequence). Combining the CDR3 with reference TRBV7-9 and TRBJ2-3 gives the whole variable domain DTGVSQNPRHKITKRGQNVTFRCDPISEHNRLYWYRQTLGQGPEFLTYFQNEAQLEKSRLLSDRFSAERPKGSFSTLEIQRTEQGDSAMYLCAIDDGGSTDTQYFGPGTRLTVL.

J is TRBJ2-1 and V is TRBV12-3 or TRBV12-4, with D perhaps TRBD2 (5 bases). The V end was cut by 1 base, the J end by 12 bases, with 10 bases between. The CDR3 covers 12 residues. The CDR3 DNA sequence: TGTGCCAGCAGTTTAGGGCCAACTAGGCAGTTCTTC. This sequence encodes CASSLGPTRQFF.